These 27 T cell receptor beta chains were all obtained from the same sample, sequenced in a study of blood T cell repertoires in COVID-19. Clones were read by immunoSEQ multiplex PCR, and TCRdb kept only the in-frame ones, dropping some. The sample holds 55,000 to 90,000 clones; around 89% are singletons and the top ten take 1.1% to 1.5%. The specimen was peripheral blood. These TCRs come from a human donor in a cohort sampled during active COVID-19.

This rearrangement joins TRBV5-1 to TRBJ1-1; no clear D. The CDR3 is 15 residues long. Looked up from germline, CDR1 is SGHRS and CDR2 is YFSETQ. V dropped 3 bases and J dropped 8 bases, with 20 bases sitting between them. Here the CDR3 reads CASSWAPPGGREAFF. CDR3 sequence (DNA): TGCGCCAGCAGCTGGGCACCTCCGGGAGGGAGAGAAGCTTTCTTT. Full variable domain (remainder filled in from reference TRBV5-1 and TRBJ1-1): KAGVTQTPRYLIKTRGQQVTLSCSPISGHRSVSWYQQTPGQGLQFLFEYFSETQRNKGNFPGRFSGRQFSNSRSEMNVSTLELGDSALYLCASSWAPPGGREAFFGQGTRLTVV.

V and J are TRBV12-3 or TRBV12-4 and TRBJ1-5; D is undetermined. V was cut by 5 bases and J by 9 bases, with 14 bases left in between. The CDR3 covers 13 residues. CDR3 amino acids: CASSPDGVGPQHF. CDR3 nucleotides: TGTGCCAGCAGTCCGGACGGGGTCGGGCCCCAGCATTTT.

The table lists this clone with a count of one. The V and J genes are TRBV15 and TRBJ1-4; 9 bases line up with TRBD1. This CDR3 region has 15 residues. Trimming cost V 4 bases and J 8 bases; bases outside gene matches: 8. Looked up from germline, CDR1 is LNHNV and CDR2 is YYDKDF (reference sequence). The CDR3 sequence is CATSTPGQGPEKLFF. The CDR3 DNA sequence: TGTGCCACCAGCACTCCAGGACAGGGGCCCGAAAAACTGTTTTTT.

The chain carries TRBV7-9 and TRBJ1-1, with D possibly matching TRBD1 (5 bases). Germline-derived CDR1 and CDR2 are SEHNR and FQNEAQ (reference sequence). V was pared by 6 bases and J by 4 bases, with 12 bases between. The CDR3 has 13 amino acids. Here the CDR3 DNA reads TGTGCCAGCAGGGGAACGGGGGGCACTGAAGCTTTCTTT. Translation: CASRGTGGTEAFF. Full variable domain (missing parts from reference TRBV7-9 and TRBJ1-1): DTGVSQNPRHKITKRGQNVTFRCDPISEHNRLYWYRQTLGQGPEFLTYFQNEAQLEKSRLLSDRFSAERPKGSFSTLEIQRTEQGDSAMYLCASRGTGGTEAFFGQGTRLTVV.

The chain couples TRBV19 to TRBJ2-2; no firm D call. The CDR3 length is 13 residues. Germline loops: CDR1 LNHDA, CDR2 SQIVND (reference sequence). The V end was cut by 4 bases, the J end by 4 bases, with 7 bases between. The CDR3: CASSSGPTGELFF. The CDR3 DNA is TGTGCCAGTAGTAGCGGCCCCACCGGGGAGCTGTTTTTT.

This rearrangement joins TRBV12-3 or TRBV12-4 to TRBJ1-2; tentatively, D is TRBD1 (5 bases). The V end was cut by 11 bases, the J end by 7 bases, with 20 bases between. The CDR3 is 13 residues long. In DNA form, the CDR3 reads TGTGCCGGATCACTCAGGGATGACGGTGGCTACACCTTC. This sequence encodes CAGSLRDDGGYTF.

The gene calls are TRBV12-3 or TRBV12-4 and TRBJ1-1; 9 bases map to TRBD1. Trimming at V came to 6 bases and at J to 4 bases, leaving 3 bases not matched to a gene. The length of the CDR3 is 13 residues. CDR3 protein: CASRRGQGTEAFF. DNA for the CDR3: TGTGCCAGCAGGAGGGGACAGGGCACTGAAGCTTTCTTT.

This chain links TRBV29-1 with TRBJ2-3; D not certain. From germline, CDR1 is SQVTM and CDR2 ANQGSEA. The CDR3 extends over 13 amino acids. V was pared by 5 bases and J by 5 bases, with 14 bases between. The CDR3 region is CSVPLVLGDTQYF. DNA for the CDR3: TGCAGCGTTCCTCTAGTTCTCGGAGATACGCAGTATTTT.

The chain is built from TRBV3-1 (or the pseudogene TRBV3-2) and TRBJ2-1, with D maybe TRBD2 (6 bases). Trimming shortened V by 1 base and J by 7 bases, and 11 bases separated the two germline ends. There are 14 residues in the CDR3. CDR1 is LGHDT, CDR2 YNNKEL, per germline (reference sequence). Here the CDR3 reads CASSQAGRMNEQFF. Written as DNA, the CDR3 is TGTGCCAGCAGCCAAGCAGGGAGGATGAATGAGCAGTTCTTC.

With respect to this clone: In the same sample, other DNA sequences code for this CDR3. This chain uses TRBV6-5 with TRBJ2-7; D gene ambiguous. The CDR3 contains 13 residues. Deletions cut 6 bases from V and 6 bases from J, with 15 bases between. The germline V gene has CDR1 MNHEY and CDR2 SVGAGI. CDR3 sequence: CASRYNAGSEQYF. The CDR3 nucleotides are TGTGCCAGCAGGTACAACGCAGGTTCCGAGCAGTACTTC.

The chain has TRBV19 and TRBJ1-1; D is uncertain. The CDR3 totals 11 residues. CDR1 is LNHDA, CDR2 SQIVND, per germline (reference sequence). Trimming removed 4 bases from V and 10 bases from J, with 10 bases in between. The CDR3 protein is CASSTFVSAFF. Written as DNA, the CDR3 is TGTGCCAGTAGTACCTTCGTATCAGCTTTCTTT.

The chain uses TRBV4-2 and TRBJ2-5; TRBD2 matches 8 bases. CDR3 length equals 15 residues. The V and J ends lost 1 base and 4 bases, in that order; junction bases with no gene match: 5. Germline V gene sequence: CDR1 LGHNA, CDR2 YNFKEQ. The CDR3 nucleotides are TGTGCCAGCAGCCAAGGGGCCAGCGGGAGAGAGACCCAGTACTTC. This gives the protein CASSQGASGRETQYF.

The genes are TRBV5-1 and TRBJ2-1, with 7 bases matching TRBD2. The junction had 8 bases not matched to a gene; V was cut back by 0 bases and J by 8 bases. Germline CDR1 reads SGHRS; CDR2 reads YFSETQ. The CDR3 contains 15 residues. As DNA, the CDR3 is TGCGCCAGCAGCTTGGCGGGGGGAGGGCCGGATGAGCAGTTCTTC. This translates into CASSLAGGGPDEQFF.

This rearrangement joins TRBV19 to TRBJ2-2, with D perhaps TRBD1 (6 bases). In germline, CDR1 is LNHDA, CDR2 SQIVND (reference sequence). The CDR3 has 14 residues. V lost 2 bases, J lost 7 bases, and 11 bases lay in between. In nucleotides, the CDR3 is TGTGCCAGTAGTATAAACAGGGTGATCGGGGAGCTGTTTTTT. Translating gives CASSINRVIGELFF.

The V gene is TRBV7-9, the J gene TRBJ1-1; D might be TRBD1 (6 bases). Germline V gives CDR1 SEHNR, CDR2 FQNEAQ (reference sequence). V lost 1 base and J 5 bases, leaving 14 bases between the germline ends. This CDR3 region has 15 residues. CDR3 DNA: TGTGCCAGCAGCTTAGTCCTGAGGGGGTGGACTGAAGCTTTCTTT. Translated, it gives CASSLVLRGWTEAFF.

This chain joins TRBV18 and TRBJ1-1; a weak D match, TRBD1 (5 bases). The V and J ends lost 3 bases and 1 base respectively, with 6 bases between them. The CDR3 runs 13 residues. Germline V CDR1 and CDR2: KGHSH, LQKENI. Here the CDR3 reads CASSPGGNTEAFF. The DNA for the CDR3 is TGTGCCAGCTCACCGGGGGGGAACACTGAAGCTTTCTTT.

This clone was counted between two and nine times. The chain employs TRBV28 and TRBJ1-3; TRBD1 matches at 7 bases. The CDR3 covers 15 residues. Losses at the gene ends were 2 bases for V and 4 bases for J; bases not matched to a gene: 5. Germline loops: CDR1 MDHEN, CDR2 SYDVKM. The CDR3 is CASSLMGTAGNTIYF. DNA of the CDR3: TGTGCCAGCAGTTTAATGGGGACAGCCGGAAACACCATATATTTT.

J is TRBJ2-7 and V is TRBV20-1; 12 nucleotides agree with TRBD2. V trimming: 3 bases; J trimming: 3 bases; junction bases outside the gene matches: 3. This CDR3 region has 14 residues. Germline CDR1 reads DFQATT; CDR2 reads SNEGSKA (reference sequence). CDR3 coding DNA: TGCAGTGCTAGTCTAGCGGGAGGGAACTACGAGCAGTACTTC. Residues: CSASLAGGNYEQYF.

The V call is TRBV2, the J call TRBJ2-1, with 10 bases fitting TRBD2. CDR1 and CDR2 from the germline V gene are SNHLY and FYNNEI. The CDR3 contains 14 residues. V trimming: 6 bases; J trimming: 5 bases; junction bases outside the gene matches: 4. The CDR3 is CASRQTSGHNEQFF. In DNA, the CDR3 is TGTGCCAGCAGGCAGACTAGCGGGCACAATGAGCAGTTCTTC.

Here the CDR3 reads CAWSPGQGEFALHF. The CDR3 DNA reads TGTGCCTGGAGCCCGGGACAGGGAGAGTTTGCCCTCCACTTT. This chain uses TRBV30 with TRBJ1-6; 9 nucleotides match TRBD1. The CDR3 extends over 14 amino acids. Germline V gives CDR1 GTSNPN, CDR2 SVGIG (reference sequence). V lost 3 bases to trimming and J lost 14 bases; unmatched junction nucleotides: 11.

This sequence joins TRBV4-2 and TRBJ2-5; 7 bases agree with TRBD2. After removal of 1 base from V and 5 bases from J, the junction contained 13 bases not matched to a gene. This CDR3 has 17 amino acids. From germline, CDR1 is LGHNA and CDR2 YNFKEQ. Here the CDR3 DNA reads TGTGCCAGCAGCCAAGTTTCTAATACGCGGGAGCACGAGACCCAGTACTTC. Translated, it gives CASSQVSNTREHETQYF.

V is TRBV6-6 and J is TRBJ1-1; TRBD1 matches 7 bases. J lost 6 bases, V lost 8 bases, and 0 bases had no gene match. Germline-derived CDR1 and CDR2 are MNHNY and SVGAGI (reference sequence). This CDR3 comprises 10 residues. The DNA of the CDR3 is TGTGCCAGCGGACAGGCTGAAGCTTTCTTT. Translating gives CASGQAEAFF.

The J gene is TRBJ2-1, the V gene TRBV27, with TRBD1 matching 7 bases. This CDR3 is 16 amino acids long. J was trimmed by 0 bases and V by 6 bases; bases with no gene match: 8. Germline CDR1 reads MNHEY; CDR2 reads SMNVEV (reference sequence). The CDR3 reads CASSRKGQPSYNEQFF. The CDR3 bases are TGTGCCAGCAGCCGAAAGGGACAGCCCTCCTACAATGAGCAGTTCTTC.

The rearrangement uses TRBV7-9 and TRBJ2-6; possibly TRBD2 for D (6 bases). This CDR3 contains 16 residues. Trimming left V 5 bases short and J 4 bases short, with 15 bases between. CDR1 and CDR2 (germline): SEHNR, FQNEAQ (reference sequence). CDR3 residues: CASSPPAGSGANVLTF. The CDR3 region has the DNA TGTGCCAGCAGCCCCCCGGCGGGATCCGGGGCCAACGTCCTGACTTTC.

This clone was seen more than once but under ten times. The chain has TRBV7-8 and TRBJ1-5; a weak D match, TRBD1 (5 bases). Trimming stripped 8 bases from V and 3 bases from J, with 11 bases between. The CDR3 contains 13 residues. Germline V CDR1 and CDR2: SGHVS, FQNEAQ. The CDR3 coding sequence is TGTGCCAGCGCGACAGTTGTCAATCAGCCCCAGCATTTT. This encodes CASATVVNQPQHF.

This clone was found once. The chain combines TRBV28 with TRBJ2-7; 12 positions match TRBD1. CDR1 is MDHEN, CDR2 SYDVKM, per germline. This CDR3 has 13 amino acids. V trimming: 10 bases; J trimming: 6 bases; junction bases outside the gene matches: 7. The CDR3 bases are TGTGCCACTGGGGGGACAGGGGGCTTCGAGCAGTACTTC. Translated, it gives CATGGTGGFEQYF.

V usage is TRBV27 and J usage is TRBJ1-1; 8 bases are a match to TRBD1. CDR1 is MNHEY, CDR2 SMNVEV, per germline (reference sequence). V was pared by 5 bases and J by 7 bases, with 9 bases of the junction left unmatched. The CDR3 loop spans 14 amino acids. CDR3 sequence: CASSLMGTGLEAFF. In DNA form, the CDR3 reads TGTGCCAGCAGTCTCATGGGGACAGGCCTTGAAGCTTTCTTT.